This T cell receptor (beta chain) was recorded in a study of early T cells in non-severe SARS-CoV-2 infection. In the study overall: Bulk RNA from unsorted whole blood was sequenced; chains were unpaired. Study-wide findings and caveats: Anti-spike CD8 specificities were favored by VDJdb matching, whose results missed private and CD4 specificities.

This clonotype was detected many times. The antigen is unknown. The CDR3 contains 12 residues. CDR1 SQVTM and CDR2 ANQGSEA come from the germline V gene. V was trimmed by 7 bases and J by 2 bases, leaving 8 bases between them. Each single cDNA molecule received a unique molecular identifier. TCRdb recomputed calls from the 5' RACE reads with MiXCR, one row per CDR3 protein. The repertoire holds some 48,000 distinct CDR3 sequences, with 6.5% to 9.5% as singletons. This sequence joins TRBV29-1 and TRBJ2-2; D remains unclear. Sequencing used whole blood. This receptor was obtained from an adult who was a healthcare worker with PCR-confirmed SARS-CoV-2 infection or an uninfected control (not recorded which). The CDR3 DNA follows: TGCAGCGCTACTTCCAACACCGGGGAGCTGTTTTTT. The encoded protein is CSATSNTGELFF.